This is a list of T cell receptor beta chains from one sample in a study of CD8 T cells in ankylosing spondylitis. TCRdb reprocessed the 5' RACE reads via MiXCR and lists one record per CDR3 protein. The sample yields about 130,000 distinct CDR3 sequences, approximately 10% seen once. The sample consisted of blood, either unsorted or a sorted T cell fraction (not recorded which). The receptors come from a male donor with ankylosing spondylitis or in good health (not recorded which). The CDR3 runs from the conserved cysteine through the conserved F or W. A D gene is named only where the DNA matches it firmly. Rows may omit the clone size; those that give it use once, few, many or a size class.

j_call	d_call	clone_size	v_call	cdr3_aa	cdr3_nt
TRBJ2-1	.	many	TRBV29-1	CSVSVLVAGTEQFF	TGCAGCGTCTCGGTCCTAGTTGCAGGCACTGAGCAGTTCTTC
TRBJ2-1	TRBD2	many	TRBV6-1	CASSTGLAIYNEQFF	TGTGCCAGCAGCACCGGACTAGCTATTTACAATGAGCAGTTCTTC
TRBJ2-3	.	few	TRBV5-1	CASGPRTSTDTQYF	TGCGCCAGCGGACCCCGGACAAGCACAGATACGCAGTATTTT
TRBJ1-6	.	many	TRBV7-2	CASSREGTGSSPLHF	TGTGCCAGCAGCCGAGAGGGAACGGGGTCGTCACCCCTCCACTTT
TRBJ2-4	.	many	TRBV4-2	CASSQGSADKNIQYF	TGTGCCAGCAGCCAAGGGTCAGCAGACAAAAACATTCAGTACTTC
TRBJ2-7	TRBD1	many	TRBV6-1	CASIPLDRDPSYEQYF	TGTGCCAGTATACCGTTGGACAGGGATCCTTCCTACGAGCAGTACTTC
TRBJ2-7	TRBD1	many	TRBV12-3/TRBV12-4	CASSPRDRASYEQYF	TGTGCCAGCAGCCCCCGGGACAGGGCGTCCTACGAGCAGTACTTC
TRBJ2-7	TRBD2	.	TRBV5-5	CASSPLGTSGNSYEQYF	TGTGCCAGCAGCCCCCTCGGGACTAGCGGGAATTCCTACGAGCAGTACTTC
TRBJ1-4	TRBD1	many	TRBV29-1	CSVQGQGVEKLFF	TGCAGCGTGCAGGGACAGGGGGTTGAAAAACTGTTTTTT
TRBJ2-7	.	.	TRBV20-1	CSAALSQLGDEQYF	TGCAGTGCGGCCTTGTCACAATTAGGGGACGAGCAGTACTTC
TRBJ2-3	.	many	TRBV7-2	CASSLIFYQHGGDTQYF	TGTGCCAGCAGCTTAATTTTTTATCAGCACGGAGGGGATACGCAGTATTTT
TRBJ2-7	.	.	TRBV5-1	CASSLVSSSYEQYF	TGCGCCAGCAGCTTGGTTAGCAGCTCCTACGAGCAGTACTTC
TRBJ2-3	.	many	TRBV20-1	CSASSGRSGTDTQYF	TGCAGTGCTAGTTCCGGCCGAAGCGGCACAGATACGCAGTATTTT
TRBJ2-7	.	many	TRBV7-2	CASSLRYEQYF	TGTGCCAGCAGTTTGAGATACGAGCAGTACTTC
TRBJ2-7	TRBD1	.	TRBV12-3/TRBV12-4	CASRRDRGHYEQYF	TGTGCCAGCAGGCGGGACAGGGGGCACTACGAGCAGTACTTC
TRBJ2-7	TRBD1	.	TRBV5-6	CASSYPGQLVEQYF	TGTGCCAGCAGCTACCCGGGACAGTTAGTCGAGCAGTACTTC
TRBJ2-1	TRBD2	many	TRBV12-3/TRBV12-4	CASTLGLAGANEQFF	TGTGCCAGCACCCTGGGACTAGCGGGAGCCAATGAGCAGTTCTTC
TRBJ2-5	.	many	TRBV15	CATSRNLLDVTQYF	TGTGCCACCAGCAGAAATCTATTAGATGTGACCCAGTACTTC